This T cell receptor (beta chain) appears in the sequencing data of a study of control samples from healthy donors and cancer patients. Trimming took 6 bases from V and 5 from J, leaving 8 bases between them. The CDR3 consists of 11 residues. Germline V gene lookup returns CDR1 GTSNPN and CDR2 SVGIG (reference sequence). TCRdb's table, derived via immunoSEQ multiplex PCR, lists solely in-frame clones and lacks some. This table holds 85,000 to 100,000 clones, 80% to 95% found once. This TCR came from a man younger than 30 in good health. The V and J genes are TRBV30 and TRBJ2-1, with TRBD2 as a possible D gene (5 bases). Sequencing was performed on blood. The DNA of the CDR3 is TGTGCCTGTTTGGGAGACAATGAGCAGTTCTTC. Protein product: CACLGDNEQFF.